Below are 16 T cell receptor beta chains sequenced from a single sample in a study of CD4 and CD8 cells across lung adenocarcinoma regions. One entry per CDR3 protein, called by TCRdb with MiXCR from the PCR reads. This sample has under 20,000 distinct CDR3 sequences; 51% occur once, and the top ten carry roughly 50%. Specimen: CD8+ T cells from the center of a lung tumor. These TCRs come from a female donor with lung adenocarcinoma. The CD4 and CD8 labels of this study may be unreliable.

This clonotype was seen once. The chain recombines TRBV6-1 with TRBJ2-1; D call uncertain. The CDR3 has 16 residues. Trimming took off 6 bases at V and 0 bases at J, with 15 bases between the two ends. Germline loops: CDR1 MNHNS, CDR2 SASEGT. CDR3 loop: CASRIRALSSYNEQFF. The CDR3 DNA reads TGTGCCAGCAGAATCCGGGCCCTGAGCTCCTACAATGAGCAGTTCTTC.

V is TRBV10-2 and J is TRBJ1-1; D is uncertain. CDR1 is WSHSY and CDR2 is SAAADI in the germline V gene. Deletions cut 4 bases from V and 4 bases from J, with 7 bases between. The CDR3 runs 12 residues. CDR3 sequence: CASSGAVTEAFF. The CDR3 bases are TGCGCCAGCAGTGGGGCGGTCACTGAAGCTTTCTTT.

Only a few counts were recorded for this clonotype. This chain uses TRBV12-3 or TRBV12-4 with TRBJ2-3; 7 bases agree with TRBD1. CDR3 length equals 16 residues. Trimming cost V 5 bases and J 2 bases; bases outside gene matches: 10. CDR3 in DNA: TGTGCCAGCAGTCTAAGGACAGGAAGTGTCACAGATACGCAGTATTTT. Amino acids: CASSLRTGSVTDTQYF.

In its sample, this clonotype was seen many times. A read error may account for a junction end that differs from germline. This chain uses TRBV6-1 with TRBJ2-5; TRBD2 matches 12 bases. From germline, CDR1 is MNHNS and CDR2 SASEGT. This CDR3 spans 15 amino acids. This chain's CDR3 is CASRAGLAGQETQYF. CDR3 nucleotides: TGTGCCAGCAGGGCGGGACTAGCGGGCCAAGAAACCCAGTACTTC.

In its sample, this clonotype is medium-sized. The rearrangement joins TRBV6-1 to TRBJ2-4; perhaps D is TRBD1 or TRBD2 (6 bases each). The V gene lost 9 bases and the J gene lost 7 bases, with 22 bases spanning the gap. CDR1 and CDR2 (germline): MNHNS, SASEGT. The CDR3 contains 15 residues. The CDR3 DNA reads as TGTGCCAGTCGCGGGTCCGGGGGCAGTTGGAACATTCAGTACTTC. The encoded protein is CASRGSGGSWNIQYF.

Worth noting for this clonotype: The junction departs from the called germline gene at one end, perhaps through a read error. The V call is TRBV6-1, the J call TRBJ2-3, with D possibly TRBD2 on 7 matching bases. CDR3 size: 16 residues. The germline V gene encodes CDR1 MNHNS and CDR2 SASEGT. The CDR3 loop is CASRRRGGRGQDTQYF. As DNA, the CDR3 is TGTGCCAGCAGGCGGAGGGGGGGGCGCGGCCAAGATACGCAGTATTTC.

This clonotype was observed once. The junction does not match germline at one end; this may be a read error. This rearrangement joins TRBV27 to TRBJ2-3; D may be TRBD1 (6 bases). The CDR3 loop spans 15 amino acids. The V gene's germline CDR1 is MNHEY and CDR2 SMNVEV (reference sequence). The CDR3 reads CAISLQAMSTGKQYF. CDR3 in DNA: TGTGCCATCAGTCTACAGGCTATGAGCACAGGGAAGCAGTATTTT.

This chain connects TRBV4-1 to TRBJ2-1, with D maybe TRBD2 (6 bases). Trimming took off 4 bases at V and 7 bases at J, with 14 bases between the two ends. Germline CDR1 MGHRA, CDR2 YSYEKL. The CDR3 is 14 amino acids. For the CDR3, the DNA is TGCGCCAGCAGCCGGCCGACTAGTAGGAATGAGCAGTTCTTC. Its protein product is CASSRPTSRNEQFF.

The chain is built from TRBV4-1 and TRBJ2-5; TRBD2 is a possible D gene (6 bases). The CDR3 length is 18 residues. Per the germline V gene, CDR1 is MGHRA and CDR2 is YSYEKL. With 0 bases removed from V and 11 bases from J, the gap between germline ends came to 28 bases. CDR3 bases: TGCGCCAGCAGCCAAGATGTACTCGGGCGGGGCGACCCAGATACGCAGTACTTC. It is translated as CASSQDVLGRGDPDTQYF.

Comments on this clonotype: At one boundary the junction diverges from the germline segment, which might be a read error. V usage is TRBV27 and J usage is TRBJ2-3; D uncertain. CDR1 and CDR2 (germline): MNHEY, SMNVEV (reference sequence). CDR3 length: 13 residues. CDR3 sequence reads: CASSSPSLITQYF. In DNA form, the CDR3 reads TGTGCCAGCAGTTCCCCGAGTCTTATAACGCAGTATTTC.

The chain has TRBV27 and TRBJ2-3, with no clear D. The J call may be wrong; the DNA end is better matched by TRBJ2-7. The CDR3 consists of 15 residues. The germline V gene encodes CDR1 MNHEY and CDR2 SMNVEV (reference sequence). The CDR3 bases are TGTGCCAGCGTTTCGTGCTTAAGAGGCAAAAATATGCAGTACTTC. This sequence encodes CASVSCLRGKNMQYF.

The chain has TRBV27 and TRBJ1-1, with 8 bases aligning to TRBD1. CDR1 MNHEY and CDR2 SMNVEV come from the germline V gene (reference sequence). The CDR3 is made up of 16 amino acids. V lost 7 bases, J lost 1 base, and 11 bases stayed unmatched. CDR3 coding DNA: TGTGCCAGCACCAGATTCCAGGGGGCCGCGAACACTGAAGCTTTCTTT. Its translation is CASTRFQGAANTEAFF.

With regard to this clonotype: At one end, the junction sequence differs from germline, possibly due to a read error. This chain uses TRBV6-5 with TRBJ2-2, with TRBD2 matching 8 bases. CDR3 length equals 18 residues. Germline V CDR1 and CDR2: MNHEY, SVGAGI. CDR3 loop: CASSYSKLAGVNTGELFF. The CDR3 DNA follows: TGTGCCAGCAGTTACTCGAAGCTAGCGGGTGTGAACACAGGGGAGCTGTTTTTT.

The genes are TRBV6-1 and TRBJ2-4; D gene unclear. The CDR3 extends over 12 amino acids. Trimming removed 4 bases at V and 4 bases at J, with 5 bases between. Germline V lookup: CDR1 MNHNS, CDR2 SASEGT. The CDR3 loop is CASSVGKNIQYF. The CDR3 DNA is TGTGCCAGCAGTGTAGGGAAAAACATTCAGTACTTC.

The sample holds a few counts of this clonotype. The rearrangement links TRBV27 to TRBJ2-5; 9 bases line up with TRBD1. The end of the DNA is better explained by TRBJ2-7, so the J call may be wrong. The CDR3 contains 15 residues. Germline assignment: CDR1 MNHEY and CDR2 SMNVEV (reference sequence). CDR3 loop: CASSLTGTGPYEQYF. In DNA form, the CDR3 reads TGTGCCAGCAGTTTAACCGGGACAGGGCCCTACGAGCAGTACTTC.

To note about this clonotype: One end of the junction fails to match germline, which may point to a read error. This chain links TRBV27 with TRBJ2-3; no clear D gene. The germline V gene encodes CDR1 MNHEY and CDR2 SMNVEV (reference sequence). The CDR3 totals 14 residues. CDR3 coding DNA: TGTGCGAGGAGTGGGCGCGCGGACGAACATACCCAGTATTTT. Its translation: CARSGRADEHTQYF.